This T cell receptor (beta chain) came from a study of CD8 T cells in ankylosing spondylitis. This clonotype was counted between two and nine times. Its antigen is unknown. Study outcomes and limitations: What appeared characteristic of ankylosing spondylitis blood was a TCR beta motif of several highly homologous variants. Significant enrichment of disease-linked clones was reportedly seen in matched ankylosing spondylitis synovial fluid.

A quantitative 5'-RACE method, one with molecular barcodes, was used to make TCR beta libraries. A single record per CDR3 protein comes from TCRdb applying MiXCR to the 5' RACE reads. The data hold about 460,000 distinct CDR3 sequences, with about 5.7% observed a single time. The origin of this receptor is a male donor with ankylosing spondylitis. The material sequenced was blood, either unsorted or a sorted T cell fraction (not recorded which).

The CDR3 nucleotides read TGTGCCAGCAGTTTCTCTAGCGGGGGGGCCGCTGAGCAGTTCTTC. It codes for CASSFSSGGAAEQFF. The rearrangement uses TRBV12-3 or TRBV12-4 and TRBJ2-1; 12 bases are a match to TRBD2. CDR3 length: 15 residues. Trimming cost V 3 bases and J 9 bases; bases outside gene matches: 6.